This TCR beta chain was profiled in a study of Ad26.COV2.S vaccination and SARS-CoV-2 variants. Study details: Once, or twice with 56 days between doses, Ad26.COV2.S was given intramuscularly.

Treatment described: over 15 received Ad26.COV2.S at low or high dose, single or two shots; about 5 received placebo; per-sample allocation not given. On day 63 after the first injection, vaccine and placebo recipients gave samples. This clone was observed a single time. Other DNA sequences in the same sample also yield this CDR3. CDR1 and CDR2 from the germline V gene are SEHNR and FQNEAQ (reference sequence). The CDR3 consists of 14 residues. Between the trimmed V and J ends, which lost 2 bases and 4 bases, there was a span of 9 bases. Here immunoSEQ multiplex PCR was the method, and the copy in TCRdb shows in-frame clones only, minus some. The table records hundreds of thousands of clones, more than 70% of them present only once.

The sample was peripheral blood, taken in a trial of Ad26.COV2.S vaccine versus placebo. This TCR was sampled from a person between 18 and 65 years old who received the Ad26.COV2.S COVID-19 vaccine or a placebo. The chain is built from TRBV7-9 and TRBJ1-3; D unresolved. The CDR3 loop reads CASSLRAGGNTIYF. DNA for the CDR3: TGTGCCAGCAGCTTACGAGCGGGCGGAAACACCATATATTTT.